The 16 T cell receptor beta chains presented below share a single source sample, sequenced in a study of Graves' ophthalmopathy and Graves' hyperthyroidism. TCR beta CDR3 amplification used RNA transcripts. Amplification began with first-round RT-PCR using HTBI primers, then second-round multiplex PCR was performed. One entry per CDR3 protein, called by TCRdb with MiXCR from the multiplex PCR reads. The table lists roughly 1.1 million distinct CDR3 sequences, 35% to 45% of them singletons. Source material: peripheral blood or thyroid tissue (not recorded which). All receptors come from an adult man with Graves' hyperthyroidism.

At least ten counts were recorded for this clonotype. J is TRBJ2-7 and V is TRBV29-1; D not resolved. In germline, CDR1 is SQVTM, CDR2 ANQGSEA. V shed 4 bases and J shed 2 bases, with 9 bases lying between them. The CDR3 is 12 residues long. As DNA, the CDR3 is TGCAGCGTTGGAGGAGATCCCTACGAGCAGTACTTC. Translating it yields CSVGGDPYEQYF.

Only one count was recorded for this clonotype. The V call is TRBV7-2, the J call TRBJ1-1; the D gene is possibly TRBD1 (6 bases). The CDR3 consists of 14 residues. Trimming left V 2 bases short and J 6 bases short, with 13 bases between. CDR1 SGHTA and CDR2 FQGNSA come from the germline V gene. Here the CDR3 DNA reads TGTGCCAGCAGCTTAACCCCCGGGGGCGCTGAAGCTTTCTTT. It encodes CASSLTPGGAEAFF.

The sample holds many counts of this clonotype. The genes are TRBV28 and TRBJ2-5; D is undetermined. The CDR3 sequence is 14 residues long. The ends were cut back, 5 bases at V and 5 bases at J, with 15 bases in the middle. CDR1 is MDHEN, CDR2 SYDVKM, per germline. This chain's CDR3 is CASSGVWAGETQYF. The CDR3 DNA reads as TGTGCCAGCAGTGGAGTGTGGGCCGGGGAGACCCAGTACTTC. Combining the CDR3 with reference TRBV28 and TRBJ2-5 gives the whole variable domain DVKVTQSSRYLVKRTGEKVFLECVQDMDHENMFWYRQDPGLGLRLIYFSYDVKMKEKGDIPEGYSVSREKKERFSLILESASTNQTSMYLCASSGVWAGETQYFGPGTRLLVL.

This chain connects TRBV20-1 to TRBJ1-5; no clear D gene. V was clipped by 3 bases and J by 0 bases, with 15 bases between them. The length of the CDR3 is 16 residues. Per germline, CDR1 DFQATT and CDR2 SNEGSKA (reference sequence). Here the CDR3 reads CSASSPPVISNQPQHF. Written as DNA, the CDR3 is TGCAGTGCTAGTAGCCCCCCCGTGATTAGCAATCAGCCCCAGCATTTT.

This clonotype was counted many times. The chain employs TRBV7-2 and TRBJ2-7, with 7 bases matching TRBD1. Germline CDR1 and CDR2: SGHTA and FQGNSA. The ends lost 4 bases at V and 6 bases at J; junction bases unmatched: 12. The CDR3 contains 15 residues. CDR3: CASSSRQGGVGEQYF. CDR3 nucleotides: TGTGCCAGCAGCTCAAGACAGGGTGGGGTGGGCGAGCAGTACTTC.

This clonotype was picked up many times. The CDR3 loop is CASSERLVSYEQYF. CDR3 nucleotides: TGTGCCAGCAGCGAACGACTTGTTTCCTACGAGCAGTACTTC. This chain connects TRBV7-2 to TRBJ2-7; D is undetermined. Per germline, CDR1 SGHTA and CDR2 FQGNSA. CDR3 length equals 14 residues. V was cut by 5 bases and J by 1 base, with 12 bases left in between.

This clonotype was detected only a few times. The chain links TRBV10-3 to TRBJ1-5; D is uncertain. CDR1 is ENHRY, CDR2 SYGVKD, per germline. This CDR3 contains 14 residues. V lost 6 bases to trimming and J lost 1 base, with 10 bases between them. The chain's CDR3 is CAISPDWSNQPQHF. CDR3 coding DNA: TGTGCCATCAGCCCTGACTGGAGCAATCAGCCCCAGCATTTT.

In its sample, this clonotype was seen many times. The V and J genes are TRBV29-1 and TRBJ2-6; a possible D gene is TRBD2 (5 bases). Germline V lookup: CDR1 SQVTM, CDR2 ANQGSEA. The length of the CDR3 is 12 residues. Trimming pared 6 bases from V and 15 bases from J, leaving 18 bases between. CDR3 in DNA: TGCAGCGTCGCTGAATTGGACTTAGGCCTGACTTTC. It encodes CSVAELDLGLTF. Full variable domain (missing parts from reference TRBV29-1 and TRBJ2-6): SAVISQKPSRDICQRGTSLTIQCQVDSQVTMMFWYRQQPGQSLTLIATANQGSEATYESGFVIDKFPISRPNLTFSTLTVSNMSPEDSSIYLCSVAELDLGLTFGAGSRLTVL.

To note about this clonotype: Without the conserved terminal phenylalanine or tryptophan, this CDR3 likely stems from a read error. This chain connects TRBV19 to TRBJ2-7, with D maybe TRBD2 (5 bases). The CDR3 has 14 residues. CDR1 LNHDA and CDR2 SQIVND come from the germline V gene (reference sequence). V was pared by 6 bases and J by 0 bases, with 12 bases between. The CDR3 is CASSRETLSYEQYL. CDR3 DNA sequence: TGTGCCAGTAGCCGGGAAACTCTCTCCTACGAGCAGTACCTC.

The V gene is TRBV25-1, the J gene TRBJ2-5; D unresolved. V was pared by 6 bases and J by 4 bases, with 21 bases between. Germline V gene lookup returns CDR1 MGHDK and CDR2 SYGVNS. The CDR3 is made up of 16 amino acids. CDR3 loop: CASSVAEVGSGETQYF. CDR3 DNA sequence: TGTGCCAGCAGCGTGGCAGAAGTAGGGTCGGGAGAGACCCAGTACTTC.

This clonotype has just a few counts. This sequence joins TRBV20-1 and TRBJ2-7, with 9 bases matching TRBD2. CDR1 is DFQATT and CDR2 is SNEGSKA in the germline V gene (reference sequence). The CDR3 totals 17 residues. The ends lost 0 bases at V and 2 bases at J; junction bases unmatched: 11. The CDR3 DNA sequence: TGCAGTGCTAGAGATGGGGCTAGCGGGGAGATTACCTACGAGCAGTACTTC. Residues: CSARDGASGEITYEQYF.

This clonotype was seen repeatedly, ten times or more. This CDR3 is CASSHLRLAGGPNYEQYF. The DNA of the CDR3 is TGTGCCAGCAGCCATCTTCGTCTAGCGGGAGGGCCCAACTACGAGCAGTACTTC. This chain uses TRBV7-6 with TRBJ2-7; 12 bases match TRBD2. V gave up 5 bases and J gave up 3 bases; unmatched junction bases: 14. The CDR3 is 18 amino acids. Germline-derived CDR1 and CDR2 are SGHVS and FNYEAQ.

The rearrangement joins TRBV28 to TRBJ2-7; no clear D gene. The V end lost 6 bases, the J end lost 10 bases, and 22 bases lay between the germline ends. This CDR3 is 14 amino acids long. The germline gives CDR1 MDHEN, CDR2 SYDVKM. The CDR3 sequence: CASRPEQLSYVQYF. CDR3 DNA sequence: TGTGCCAGCAGACCCGAACAGCTATCCTACGTCCAGTACTTC. Full variable domain (outside the CDR3, taken from reference TRBV28 and TRBJ2-7): DVKVTQSSRYLVKRTGEKVFLECVQDMDHENMFWYRQDPGLGLRLIYFSYDVKMKEKGDIPEGYSVSREKKERFSLILESASTNQTSMYLCASRPEQLSYVQYFGPGTRLTVT.

In DNA form, the CDR3 reads TGCAGGGTAGGGACAGGGGTCTACGAGCAGTACTTC. Its protein product is CRVGTGVYEQYF. This rearrangement joins TRBV20-1 to TRBJ2-7, with TRBD1 matching over 10 bases. Germline V lookup: CDR1 DFQATT, CDR2 SNEGSKA (reference sequence). The CDR3 sequence is 12 residues long.

The chain uses TRBV5-1 and TRBJ2-2, with 9 bases that match TRBD2. V shed 0 bases, J shed 1 base, and the junction held 7 bases outside the gene matches. The CDR3 has 18 amino acids. Germline V gene data show CDR1 as SGHRS and CDR2 as YFSETQ. CDR3 sequence (DNA): TGCGCCAGCAGCTTGGGACTAGCGGAGGACCTGAACACCGGGGAGCTGTTTTTT. This gives the protein CASSLGLAEDLNTGELFF.

Notes on this clonotype: With a much larger clone just one base away, this may be a read error. V and J are TRBV6-2 or TRBV6-3 and TRBJ1-1, with TRBD1 matching 11 bases. The V gene's germline CDR1 is MNHEY and CDR2 SVGEGT. V lost 6 bases and J lost 4; bases outside the gene matches: 7. CDR3 length: 15 amino acids. This CDR3 is CASSPRTGGTTEAFF. The CDR3 nucleotides read TGTGCCAGCAGCCCTCGGACAGGGGGCACCACTGAAGCTTTCTTT.